This TCR beta chain was obtained from a study of blood T cells in healthy people across ages (dated by TCRdb to about 2015). Notes on the research overall: In model experiments, template switching captured about one uniquely barcoded TCR beta cDNA molecule for every two T cells. The study measured age-related changes in TCR beta repertoire diversity using deep sequencing normalized with unique cDNA molecular identifiers. Donors were grouped into four age groups: young (average 16 years), middle-aged (roughly 37), aged (about 60) and long-lived (82). To avoid experimental bias, donors of different ages were distributed randomly across sequencing lanes. For two donors (one aged 18 to 30 and one aged 80 or older), the study analyzed two additional independent replicas of 1 million unique cDNA reads from the same blood draw.

On the study overall, not on this receptor specifically: There was a strong correlation between observed TCR beta diversity and the percentage of naive T cells measured by flow cytometry. Since profiling was done on bulk unsorted PBMCs, naive and antigen-experienced compartments could not be conclusively compared. Observed TCR beta diversity per million T cells fell roughly linearly with age, and a significant reduction was already apparent by age roughly 40. Because the CMV infection status of the donors was unknown, age-related changes in expanded clonotypes may potentially have been confounded. Total diversity estimates from one million sequenced T cells were considered lower bounds and underestimates. Compared with the aged group, the long-lived group had more naive CD4+ T cells, fewer expanded clones and increased TCR diversity, a pattern suggesting age selection.

The donors were about 40 Caucasian individuals from Russia, aged roughly 6 to 95 years, who were systemically healthy. Each donor gave ten milliliters of peripheral blood, collected into EDTA-treated Vacutainer tubes. PBMCs were isolated by Ficoll-Paque density-gradient centrifugation, with at least 7 million obtained per sample. Total RNA was extracted from PBMCs with Trizol reagent, with at least 5.5 micrograms obtained per sample. For every donor, flow cytometry on a PBMC aliquot measured the percentage of naive CD45RAhigh/CD27high T cells. The library was prepared using 5' RACE. The sequencer listed for this sample is Illumina HiSeq 2500. The second PCR ran for about 6 to 11 cycles and used a J-beta primer mix along with a sample-barcoded 5' primer. A template-switch 5' adaptor carrying 12 random nucleotides introduced a unique molecular identifier onto each TCR beta cDNA molecule. Each sample yielded at least 3 million CDR3-containing paired-end reads. First-strand cDNA was synthesized from all RNA with the Mint cDNA synthesis kit, primed by a TRBC-specific oligonucleotide. All cDNA was treated with uracil-DNA glycosylase and then went through a first 18-cycle PCR with the universal primers M1SS and BC2_uni_R. In the original analysis: Each sample was normalized by randomly selecting 1 million high-quality reads, each carrying a distinct molecular identifier. Reads sharing molecular identifiers were discarded rather than binned into consensus sequences. MiTCR, run with a Q25 quality threshold and the strictest error-elimination algorithm, handled CDR3 identification, clonotype clustering and error correction. A nonparametric unseen species model using Euler transformation provided a lower-bound estimate of total TCR beta diversity. Clones were called with MiXCR by TCRdb after fastp trimmed the public reads at Q25, and only in-frame beta chains were retained. CDR3 protein duplicates are merged, each entry listing the most common genes and DNA. The V and J calls were not made by the authors but by TCRdb's processing. Across this sample there are around 940,000 distinct CDR3 sequences, with about 53% seen only once. The top ten clonotypes cover about a fifth of the sample.

V and J are truncated by 5 bases and 4 bases respectively, leaving an intervening sequence of 13 bases. Reading the germline V gene gives CDR1 SGHVS and CDR2 FQNEAQ. Spanning cysteine to phenylalanine, the CDR3 consists of 14 amino acids. The kept DNA is CDR3 alone, 42 bases in frame from the first base. A note on this clonotype: Its antigen remains undetermined. Qualities for individual bases were not recorded, and no much larger clone is one base off.

The sequence joins TRBV7-8 to TRBJ2-3; TRBD2 could be the D gene, as 6 bases match. Material for sequencing was blood. This receptor was taken from a woman aged 55-69 years in good health. The CDR3 protein: CASSASGGPDTQYF. At the DNA level, the sequence is TGTGCCAGCAGCGCCTCCGGAGGGCCAGATACGCAGTATTTT. When the CDR3 is completed using the reference TRBV7-8 and TRBJ2-3 genes on either side, the full variable domain is GAGVSQSPRYKVAKRGQDVALRCDPISGHVSLFWYQQALGQGPEFLTYFQNEAQLDKSGLPSDRFFAERPEGSVSTLKIQRTQQEDSAVYLCASSASGGPDTQYFGPGTRLTVL.